A single sample is the source of the 6 T cell receptor beta chains below, sequenced in a study of response to subunit inactivated influenza vaccine. TCRdb re-derived calls from the RT-PCR reads in MiXCR, one entry per CDR3 protein. This table holds roughly 700,000 distinct CDR3 sequences, over 11% found once. Sequencing was performed on PBMCs from blood, taken around 14 days before vaccination. Source of these receptors: a middle-aged man who received an inactivated influenza vaccine.

This clonotype was seen a few times. The rearrangement joins TRBV5-1 to TRBJ2-7; maybe TRBD1 (6 bases). From germline, CDR1 is SGHRS and CDR2 YFSETQ. Trimming pared 0 bases from V and 3 bases from J, leaving 10 bases between. The CDR3 has 14 residues. CDR3 region: CASSLDSRGYEQYF. For the CDR3, the DNA is TGCGCCAGCAGCTTGGATTCCAGGGGCTACGAGCAGTACTTC. The full variable domain, completed using reference TRBV5-1 and TRBJ2-7, is KAGVTQTPRYLIKTRGQQVTLSCSPISGHRSVSWYQQTPGQGLQFLFEYFSETQRNKGNFPGRFSGRQFSNSRSEMNVSTLELGDSALYLCASSLDSRGYEQYFGPGTRLTVT.

This clonotype was found a few times. The V gene is TRBV12-3 or TRBV12-4, the J gene TRBJ2-7, with 8 nucleotides matching TRBD1. The CDR3 is 14 residues long. J gave up 5 bases and V 5 bases, and 8 bases lay outside the gene matches. CDR3 residues: CASSVRDRHHEQYF. The CDR3 DNA reads as TGTGCCAGCAGTGTCCGGGACAGGCACCACGAGCAGTACTTC.

This clonotype was seen many times. This sequence joins TRBV7-9 and TRBJ1-1, with 7 bases lining up with TRBD1. Germline V gene data show CDR1 as SEHNR and CDR2 as FQNEAQ (reference sequence). The junction had 3 bases not matched to a gene; V was cut back by 5 bases and J by 0 bases. CDR3 length equals 14 residues. The DNA for the CDR3 is TGTGCCAGCAGCCTCGACAGGGTGAACACTGAAGCTTTCTTT. As protein: CASSLDRVNTEAFF. The whole variable domain, filled in from reference TRBV7-9 and TRBJ1-1, reads DTGVSQNPRHKITKRGQNVTFRCDPISEHNRLYWYRQTLGQGPEFLTYFQNEAQLEKSRLLSDRFSAERPKGSFSTLEIQRTEQGDSAMYLCASSLDRVNTEAFFGQGTRLTVV.

The chain has TRBV4-3 and TRBJ2-7; 9 bases are a match to TRBD1. The CDR3 has 14 residues. Germline V gene data show CDR1 as LGHNA and CDR2 as YSLEER. J gave up 2 bases and V 2 bases, and 1 base lay outside the gene matches. The CDR3 DNA sequence: TGCGCCAGCAGCCAACGACAGGGGGCCTACGAGCAGTACTTC. Translated: CASSQRQGAYEQYF.

The J gene is TRBJ2-5, the V gene TRBV5-1; D is undetermined. The CDR3 totals 15 residues. The V and J ends lost 0 bases and 2 bases respectively, with 11 bases between them. Germline V gives CDR1 SGHRS, CDR2 YFSETQ. CDR3: CASSLEGRTQETQYF. CDR3 sequence (DNA): TGCGCCAGCAGCTTGGAGGGCAGAACTCAAGAGACCCAGTACTTC.

This clonotype was detected only a few times. The V gene is TRBV24-1, the J gene TRBJ1-2; tentative D call: TRBD1 (5 bases). CDR1 KGHDR and CDR2 SFDVKD come from the germline V gene. Trimming pared 6 bases from V and 1 base from J, leaving 14 bases between. The CDR3 contains 15 residues. In nucleotides, the CDR3 is TGTGCCACCAGTTTCCCTAGAGACAGTAACTATGGCTACACCTTC. This codes for CATSFPRDSNYGYTF.